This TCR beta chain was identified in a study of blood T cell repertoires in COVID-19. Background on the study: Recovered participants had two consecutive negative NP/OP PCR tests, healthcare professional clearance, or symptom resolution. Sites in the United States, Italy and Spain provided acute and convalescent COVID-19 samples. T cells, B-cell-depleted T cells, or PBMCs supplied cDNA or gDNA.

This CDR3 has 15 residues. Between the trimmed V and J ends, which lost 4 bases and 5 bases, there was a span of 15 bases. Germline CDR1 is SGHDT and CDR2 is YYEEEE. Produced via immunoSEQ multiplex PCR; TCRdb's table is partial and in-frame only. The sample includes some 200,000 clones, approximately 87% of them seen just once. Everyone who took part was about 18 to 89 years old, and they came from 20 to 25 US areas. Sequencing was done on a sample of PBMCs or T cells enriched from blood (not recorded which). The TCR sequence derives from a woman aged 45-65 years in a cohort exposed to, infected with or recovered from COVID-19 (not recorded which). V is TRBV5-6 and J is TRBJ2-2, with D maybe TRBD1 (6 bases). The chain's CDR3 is CASSTDLRGTGELFF. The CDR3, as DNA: TGTGCCAGCAGCACCGATCTTAGGGGGACCGGGGAGCTGTTTTTT.